This is a list of T cell receptor beta chains from one sample in a study of regulatory T cells in long-lasting Graves disease. TCRdb itself ran the multiplex PCR reads through MiXCR, one entry per CDR3 protein. Altogether just over 600,000 distinct CDR3 sequences are present, 15% to 20% being singletons, with the ten largest covering around 19%. These records were also assigned to another study, of T cells in Graves' hyperthyroidism and ophthalmopathy.

The sample in question was peripheral blood mononuclear cells (PBMCs), obtained at new diagnosis, from a patient treated with antithyroid drugs. The receptors here all came from a woman in her twenties or thirties with Graves disease. The CDR3 runs from the conserved cysteine through the conserved F or W. A D gene is named only where the DNA matches it firmly. The listing skips clone size in some rows; elsewhere it reads once, few, many or a size class.

TGTGCCAGCAGTGAAGCGCCCGACAGTGAAGCTTTCTTT	CASSEAPDSEAFF	TRBV6-1	TRBJ1-1	.	.
TGTGCCAGCAGTTTAATTAGCGGGAGGGTTGGTACGCAGTATTTT	CASSLISGRVGTQYF	TRBV12-3/TRBV12-4	TRBJ2-3	many	TRBD2
TGTGCCAGCAGGAGGGACAGGGTGGCACGAGAGACCCAGTACTTC	CASRRDRVARETQYF	TRBV2	TRBJ2-5	many	TRBD1
TGTGCCAGCAAGTATACTTGGGATACGCAGTATTTT	CASKYTWDTQYF	TRBV2	TRBJ2-3	many	.
TGTGCCAGCAGTTTTTTCGGACAGCATAATCAGCCCCAGCATTTT	CASSFFGQHNQPQHF	TRBV28	TRBJ1-5	many	.
TGCAGCGTTGATACAGATGGAAACACCATATATTTT	CSVDTDGNTIYF	TRBV29-1	TRBJ1-3	.	.
TGTGCCAGCAGCTTAGGAGGACTAGCGGGAGCTCAAGAGACCCAGTACTTC	CASSLGGLAGAQETQYF	TRBV11-2	TRBJ2-5	.	TRBD2
TGCAGTGCTAGTGGGACTAGCGGGACCACTTCAACAGATACGCAGTATTTT	CSASGTSGTTSTDTQYF	TRBV20-1	TRBJ2-3	many	TRBD2
TGTGCCAGCAGTTCTCCGGGACAGAACTATGGCTACACCTTC	CASSSPGQNYGYTF	TRBV28	TRBJ1-2	.	TRBD1
TGTGCCAGCAGCGGGGCAGGGAACACCGGGGAGCTGTTTTTT	CASSGAGNTGELFF	TRBV7-3	TRBJ2-2	many	.
TGTGCCAGCAGCCTGCAAAGATACGAGCAGTACTTC	CASSLQRYEQYF	TRBV5-5	TRBJ2-7	.	.
TGTGCCAGCAGCTTCGTGAGTAGCTATGGCTACACCTTC	CASSFVSSYGYTF	TRBV11-1	TRBJ1-2	.	.
TGCAGTGCTGCACAATCAGGGGGCGCATTCTCTGGCTACACCTTC	CSAAQSGGAFSGYTF	TRBV20-1	TRBJ1-2	few	TRBD1
TGTGCCAGCCACGGGGTGACAGCCCGCACCGGGGAGCTGTTTTTT	CASHGVTARTGELFF	TRBV12-3/TRBV12-4	TRBJ2-2	.	.
TGTGCCAGCCCTCCTTCCGGGACAGGGGACCCCTACAATGAGCAGTTCTTC	CASPPSGTGDPYNEQFF	TRBV28	TRBJ2-1	.	TRBD1
TGTGCCAGCAGTGAATATCCCCCCAGGGGCAGCCTAGGGGAGACCCAGTACTTC	CASSEYPPRGSLGETQYF	TRBV2	TRBJ2-5	few	.
TGTGCCAGCAGTCTCCAGGGGCGTCAGGGCTACACCTTC	CASSLQGRQGYTF	TRBV27	TRBJ1-2	few	.
TGTGCCAGCACCTTCGGGGTGACAGGAGGAGAAAAACTGTTTTTT	CASTFGVTGGEKLFF	TRBV7-9	TRBJ1-4	many	.
TGTGCCAGCAGATTAAACCAGGGGGCTTTGAGAAATGAGCAGTTCTTC	CASRLNQGALRNEQFF	TRBV7-2	TRBJ2-1	many	TRBD1
TGCGCCAGCGGCTCGGGGAATTCACCCCTCCACTTT	CASGSGNSPLHF	TRBV5-1	TRBJ1-6	.	.
TGTGCCAGCAGCTTAGTGGCTAGCGGGAGCTACGAGCAGTACTTC	CASSLVASGSYEQYF	TRBV13	TRBJ2-7	.	TRBD2
TGTGCCAGCAGCCGTACAGGGGGCGGTTTCTATGGCTACACCTTC	CASSRTGGGFYGYTF	TRBV7-2	TRBJ1-2	.	TRBD1
TGCAGTGCTAGAGAGGGGTCTATCCAGTTCTTC	CSAREGSIQFF	TRBV20-1	TRBJ2-1	few	.
TGCGCCAGCTCGGCCGGAGATGGAGCTAGCACAGATACGCAGTATTTT	CASSAGDGASTDTQYF	TRBV5-1	TRBJ2-3	.	.
TGTGCCAGTTGGAAGGGGTCGGCAGGGTTCAGGACCGGGGAGCTGTTTTTT	CASWKGSAGFRTGELFF	TRBV19	TRBJ2-2	.	.
TGTGCCAGCAGTTTAAGAGTCCAGGGCGAAAAACTGTTTTTT	CASSLRVQGEKLFF	TRBV12-3/TRBV12-4	TRBJ1-4	.	.
TGTGCCAGCAGCATCACAGGTTGGGGCACCGGGGAGCTGTTTTTT	CASSITGWGTGELFF	TRBV7-2	TRBJ2-2	few	.